Listed below are T cell receptor beta chains from one sample, sequenced in a study of a mutant IDH1 vaccine in newly diagnosed glioma. TCRdb keeps only in-frame clones here, not all; method: immunoSEQ multiplex PCR. Among tens of thousands of clones listed, approximately 80% were seen once. No antigen has been assigned to these receptors. Sequencing was performed on PBMCs, taken from a glioma patient whose treatment included an IDH1 peptide vaccine. These TCRs come from a man between 40 and 49 years old with glioma. Both conserved end residues are part of each CDR3. A D gene is named only where the DNA matches it firmly. Size is omitted from some rows. Given values are once, few, many or a class for expanded clones.

CDR3nt,CDR3aa,j_gene,v_gene,abundance,d_gene
TGCGCCAGCAGCCAAGATCTAGCGGGAGGGCCGTACAATGAGCAGTTCTTC,CASSQDLAGGPYNEQFF,TRBJ2-1,TRBV4-3,.,TRBD2
TGTGCCAGCAGTTCCCGATCCTTAGAAGCTTTCTTT,CASSSRSLEAFF,TRBJ1-1,TRBV28,.,.
TGCGCCAGCAGCTTGGCCGGGGGTTTTGCAGACGAAGCTTTCTTT,CASSLAGGFADEAFF,TRBJ1-1,TRBV5-1,.,.
TGCGCCAGCAGCCAAGAAGGGACTGACGGCTACACCTTC,CASSQEGTDGYTF,TRBJ1-2,TRBV4-3,.,.
TGTGCCAGCAGACACGACAGCTCCTACGAGCAGTACTTC,CASRHDSSYEQYF,TRBJ2-7,TRBV5-6,once,.
TGTGCCAGTAGTAGGAGTCGGCAGGATTCTAATCAGCCCCAGCATTTT,CASSRSRQDSNQPQHF,TRBJ1-5,TRBV19,few,.
TGTGCCAGCAGCTTAGCCTGGGGACCCGGGGAGCAGTACTTC,CASSLAWGPGEQYF,TRBJ2-5,TRBV7-2,.,.
TGTGCCAGCAGCCAAGACCCCTGGGGTAGACAAGAGACCCAGTACTTC,CASSQDPWGRQETQYF,TRBJ2-5,TRBV14,.,.
TGTGCCAGCAGCTCAAACAGGGCGCCCGAGCAGTACTTC,CASSSNRAPEQYF,TRBJ2-7,TRBV7-8,.,.
TGTGCCAGCAGCTTAGATGAGGGGGGGACCCAGTACTTC,CASSLDEGGTQYF,TRBJ2-5,TRBV7-6,.,.
TGTGCCAGCAGGGGCCGGGACAGGGGGCCTGAAGCTTTCTTT,CASRGRDRGPEAFF,TRBJ1-1,TRBV27,.,TRBD1
TGTGCCAGCATAGGGACAGTTCTCTACGAGCAGTACTTC,CASIGTVLYEQYF,TRBJ2-7,TRBV28,.,TRBD1
TGTGCCAGCAGCCAAAATACCCAGGGGAGGGAGTTCTTC,CASSQNTQGREFF,TRBJ2-1,TRBV14,.,.
TGTGCCAGCAGCTTTAGCGGGACCGCGACCCAGTACTTC,CASSFSGTATQYF,TRBJ2-5,TRBV5-4,.,TRBD2
TGTGCCAGCAGCTTAGGGGCGGCGGGGTGGACGGATGAGCAGTTCTTC,CASSLGAAGWTDEQFF,TRBJ2-1,TRBV9,.,.
TGTGCCAGCAGCCTCACGATGGCAGACTATAGCAATCAGCCCCAGCATTTT,CASSLTMADYSNQPQHF,TRBJ1-5,TRBV5-5,many,.
TGTGCCAGCAAGGGCAGGGCAATAAACGCCGGGGAGCTGTTTTTT,CASKGRAINAGELFF,TRBJ2-2,TRBV6-5,.,.
TGTGCCAGCTCACTGATCTCTGGAAACACCATATATTTT,CASSLISGNTIYF,TRBJ1-3,TRBV18,.,.
TGTGCCAGCAGCGTAGGAGCGGGATGGGGAGAGACCCAGTACTTC,CASSVGAGWGETQYF,TRBJ2-5,TRBV9,.,TRBD2
TGTGCCAGCTCACCGTGGGACCGCACCTACGAGCAGTACTTC,CASSPWDRTYEQYF,TRBJ2-7,TRBV18,.,.
TGTGCCAGCAGTTACTGGGGAAAGAACACTGAAGCTTTCTTT,CASSYWGKNTEAFF,TRBJ1-1,TRBV6-5,.,.
TGTGCCAGCAGCCATAATGCAGATACGCAGTATTTT,CASSHNADTQYF,TRBJ2-3,TRBV7-8,.,.
TGTGCCAGCAGACCTCGGGCCCCGCATTATCAGCCCCAGCATTTT,CASRPRAPHYQPQHF,TRBJ1-5,TRBV27,.,.
TGTGCCAGCAGCTTAAGTAGCGGTTCTAACTATGGCTACACCTTC,CASSLSSGSNYGYTF,TRBJ1-2,TRBV7-2,.,.
TGTGCCAGCAGTGACTCGAGGGGGGGCGAAAGCGGGGAGCTGTTTTTT,CASSDSRGGESGELFF,TRBJ2-2,TRBV6-4,.,.
TGTGCCAGCAGCTTGGCCCTAGGTGGTAACCAAGAGACCCAGTACTTC,CASSLALGGNQETQYF,TRBJ2-5,TRBV5-6,.,.
TGCAGCGTAGGACAGGGAATGAACACCGGGGAGCTGTTTTTT,CSVGQGMNTGELFF,TRBJ2-2,TRBV29-1,.,TRBD1
TGTGCCAGCAGCTTCCGGGGGGCAGCGGAAAAACTGTTTTTT,CASSFRGAAEKLFF,TRBJ1-4,TRBV5-4,.,.
TGTGCCAGCACCCCGGGGCTAGCGGGTTACGAGCAGTACTTC,CASTPGLAGYEQYF,TRBJ2-7,TRBV9,.,TRBD2
TGTGCCAGCAGCCCGTGGGACAGTTCAAATGAAAAACTGTTTTTT,CASSPWDSSNEKLFF,TRBJ1-4,TRBV28,.,TRBD1
TGTGCCAGTAGTATGGGACAGGGAACGCAAGAGCAGTACTTC,CASSMGQGTQEQYF,TRBJ2-7,TRBV19,.,TRBD1
TGTGCCAGCAGTGCTCACCGACGGCAAGGGAATCAGCCCCAGCATTTT,CASSAHRRQGNQPQHF,TRBJ1-5,TRBV6-1,.,.
TGTGCCAGCAGCCCCGGGTCGGGGGGAAGAGAGACCCAGTACTTC,CASSPGSGGRETQYF,TRBJ2-5,TRBV5-8,.,TRBD2
TGTGCCAGCAGCCCACGGGCTGGAAACCAAGAGACCCAGTACTTC,CASSPRAGNQETQYF,TRBJ2-5,TRBV11-3,.,.
TGCGCCAGCAGCTCCCCGGGACAGGGTTGGAGTTGGCCAGATACGCAGTATTTT,CASSSPGQGWSWPDTQYF,TRBJ2-3,TRBV5-1,.,TRBD1
TGCGCCAGCAGCTTGCGCCGGGGACCTAACTATGGCTACACCTTC,CASSLRRGPNYGYTF,TRBJ1-2,TRBV5-1,once,.
TGTGCCAGCAGTTACTCGCCGGGACAGGAGAAAGCTTTCTTT,CASSYSPGQEKAFF,TRBJ1-1,TRBV6-9,.,TRBD1
TGTGCCAGCAGGACCGACACGGGACGCTACAATGAGCAGTTCTTC,CASRTDTGRYNEQFF,TRBJ2-1,TRBV7-2,.,.
TGTGCCAGCAGCTTGGAGCCGAACACTGAAGCTTTCTTT,CASSLEPNTEAFF,TRBJ1-1,TRBV5-4,.,.
TGCGCCAGCAGCCAAGATCGAGAGCCGGGACAGGGTGGCACAGATACGCAGTATTTT,CASSQDREPGQGGTDTQYF,TRBJ2-3,TRBV4-1,.,TRBD1